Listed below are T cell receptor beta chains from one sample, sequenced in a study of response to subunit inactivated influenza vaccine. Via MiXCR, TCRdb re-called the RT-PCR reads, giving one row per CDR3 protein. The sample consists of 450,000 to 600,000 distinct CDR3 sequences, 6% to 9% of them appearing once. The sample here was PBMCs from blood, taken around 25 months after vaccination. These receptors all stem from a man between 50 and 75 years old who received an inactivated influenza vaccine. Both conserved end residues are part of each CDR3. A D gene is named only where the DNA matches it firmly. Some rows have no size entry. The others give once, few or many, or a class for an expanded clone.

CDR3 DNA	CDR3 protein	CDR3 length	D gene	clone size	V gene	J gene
TGTGCCACGGGAGCTGGGGTCACAGCTACGCAGTATTTT	CATGAGVTATQYF	13	NA	many	TRBV15	TRBJ2-3
TGTGCCAGCAGTTCCTACACTGGCTCCTACGAGCAGTACTTC	CASSSYTGSYEQYF	14	NA	NA	TRBV6-5	TRBJ2-7
TGCGCCAGCAGGGACAGGGTCCCCTCCTACGAGCAGTACTTC	CASRDRVPSYEQYF	14	TRBD1	few	TRBV10-1	TRBJ2-7
TGTGCCACCCAGGCCGGTTATAGCAATCAGCCCCAGCATTTT	CATQAGYSNQPQHF	14	NA	NA	TRBV10-3	TRBJ1-5
TGTGCCAGCAGTTACCGGGCAGGGGGCTTCGATCAGCCCCAGCATTTT	CASSYRAGGFDQPQHF	16	TRBD1	few	TRBV6-2/TRBV6-3	TRBJ1-5
TGCAGTGCTAGACACGGGACGAACCCCCAGAGCTATGGCTACACCTTC	CSARHGTNPQSYGYTF	16	NA	NA	TRBV20-1	TRBJ1-2
TGTGCCAGCAGTCCGCGACTAGCGGGAGTTGGTATTAATGAGCAGTTCTTC	CASSPRLAGVGINEQFF	17	TRBD2	few	TRBV27	TRBJ2-1
TGTGCCAGCAGTCTCGTGCGGGGCAACAATGAGCAGTTCTTC	CASSLVRGNNEQFF	14	NA	NA	TRBV6-2/TRBV6-3	TRBJ2-1
TGTGCCAGCAGTACCCTGGGACAGGGAAAAGAGACCCAGTACTTC	CASSTLGQGKETQYF	15	TRBD1	few	TRBV28	TRBJ2-5
TGTGCCATCAGTGAGTCGGGACTAGCGGGAGAGAATACGCAGTATTTT	CAISESGLAGENTQYF	16	TRBD2	NA	TRBV10-3	TRBJ2-3
TGTGCCAGCAGGGACAGGATCCTCTACGAGCAGTACTTC	CASRDRILYEQYF	13	TRBD1	many	TRBV6-1	TRBJ2-7
TGCAGTGCTTCCCGGGCGGACCAAGAGACCCAGTACTTC	CSASRADQETQYF	13	NA	many	TRBV20-1	TRBJ2-5
TGTGCCAGCAGCTTAGGACAGGGCGGTGGCTACACCTTC	CASSLGQGGGYTF	13	TRBD1	many	TRBV11-2	TRBJ1-2
TGTGCCAGCAGCACCTTCCTTAGGTTTCAAATTTTTAGTTGGACAGATACGCAGTATTTT	CASSTFLRFQIFSWTDTQYF	20	NA	many	TRBV11-2	TRBJ2-3
TGTGCCAGCTCACCACCGGTTCTAGCGGGAGGCTACGAGCAGTACTTC	CASSPPVLAGGYEQYF	16	TRBD2	few	TRBV18	TRBJ2-7
TGCAGTGCTAGGGACTACACGAGCTCCTACGAGCAGTACTTC	CSARDYTSSYEQYF	14	NA	NA	TRBV20-1	TRBJ2-7
TGCGCCAGCAGCCTTTCGTCCCCACCGCTTGCAACTAATGAAAAACTGTTTTTT	CASSLSSPPLATNEKLFF	18	NA	NA	TRBV4-1	TRBJ1-4
TGTGCCAGCAGTCTGCAGGTTCCGAACACCGGGGAGCTGTTTTTT	CASSLQVPNTGELFF	15	NA	few	TRBV6-2/TRBV6-3	TRBJ2-2